Described below is a single T cell receptor (beta chain) sequence and its context. Its specificity is not known. Investigators prepared the TCR beta libraries by applying iRepertoire HTBI primers and Arm-PCR of CDR3 regions. TCRdb itself ran the multiplex PCR reads through MiXCR, one entry per CDR3 protein. This sample has approximately 350,000 distinct CDR3 sequences, with around 15% found just once. This entry is derived from a study of regulatory T cells in long-lasting Graves disease. Study in general: Antithyroid drugs had been taken by newly diagnosed Graves' patients for under 3 months.

Time point of the sample: newly diagnosed GD, antithyroid drugs for less than 3 months. The TCR library was made from RNA that had been extracted from PBMCs in TRIzol. Patients came through an endocrinology department, and that department was in Xi'an, China. Regarding the study as a whole: Lower TCR diversity was seen in persistent Graves' patients than in newly diagnosed ones.

The data also belong to a second study, concerning T cells in Graves' hyperthyroidism and ophthalmopathy. That source reports: Patients aged 18 to 65 had newly diagnosed hyperthyroidism that had lasted under 2 months.

The TCR originated in a woman aged 18-29 years with Graves disease. This specimen consisted of peripheral blood mononuclear cells (PBMCs), obtained at new diagnosis, from a patient treated with antithyroid drugs.

CDR3 amino acids: CASSIGQPGELFF. CDR3 in DNA: TGTGCCAGTAGTATCGGACAGCCCGGGGAGCTGTTTTTT. The chain has TRBV19 and TRBJ2-2; the D gene is possibly TRBD1 (6 bases). The CDR3 has 13 residues. Germline loops: CDR1 LNHDA, CDR2 SQIVND (reference sequence). Trimming took 3 bases from V and 6 from J, leaving 8 bases between them.